This T cell receptor (beta chain) comes out of a study of T cell responses to AZD1222 COVID-19 vaccine. Overall study context: It was second doses at about 4 or about 12 weeks that were pooled.

Method: immunoSEQ multiplex PCR; TCRdb's copy keeps in-frame clones and lacks some. This sample has 150,000 or so clones, with approximately 90% found just once. Germline CDR1 SGDLS, CDR2 YYNGEE. This CDR3 has 15 amino acids. V lost 0 bases and J 5 bases, leaving 14 bases between the germline ends. In its sample, this clone was seen once. The rearrangement links TRBV9 to TRBJ1-1; a possible D gene is TRBD1 (5 bases). Here the sequenced sample was peripheral blood, taken on day 0 of AZD1222 vaccination. This clonotype was obtained from an adult in good health. The CDR3 here is CASSVGPAGSTEAFF. The DNA for the CDR3 is TGTGCCAGCAGCGTAGGCCCCGCAGGGAGTACTGAAGCTTTCTTT.